A single TCR beta chain is shown here with its context. The source of the sample is a study of blood T cell repertoires in COVID-19. Study-level background: Both acute and convalescent COVID-19 samples were obtained from the United States, Italy and Spain. Sample material is recorded as cDNA or gDNA derived from T cells, B-cell-depleted T cells, or PBMCs.

In the source study's methods: Estimation of nucleated cell counts was performed using reference gene primer amplification. TCRdb's table, derived via immunoSEQ multiplex PCR, lists solely in-frame clones and lacks some. The DNA gave D and trimming, while V, J and clone size come from that table. The table lists some 350,000 clones, 91% of them singletons. Germline values: CDR1 LNHNV, CDR2 YYDKDF (reference sequence). The CDR3 contains 12 residues. V dropped 3 bases and J dropped 7 bases, with 4 bases sitting between them. The genes are TRBV15 and TRBJ1-6, with unresolved D. Material for sequencing was peripheral blood. The source is a woman aged 18-30 years who had recovered from COVID-19. CDR3 coding DNA: TGTGCCACCAGCAGGGAGAATTCACCCCTCCACTTT. Translated, it gives CATSRENSPLHF. Supplemented by reference TRBV15 and TRBJ1-6, the full variable domain reads DAMVIQNPRYQVTQFGKPVTLSCSQTLNHNVMYWYQQKSSQAPKLLFHYYDKDFNNEADTPDNFQSRRPNTSFCFLDIRSPGLGDTAMYLCATSRENSPLHFGNGTRLTVT.